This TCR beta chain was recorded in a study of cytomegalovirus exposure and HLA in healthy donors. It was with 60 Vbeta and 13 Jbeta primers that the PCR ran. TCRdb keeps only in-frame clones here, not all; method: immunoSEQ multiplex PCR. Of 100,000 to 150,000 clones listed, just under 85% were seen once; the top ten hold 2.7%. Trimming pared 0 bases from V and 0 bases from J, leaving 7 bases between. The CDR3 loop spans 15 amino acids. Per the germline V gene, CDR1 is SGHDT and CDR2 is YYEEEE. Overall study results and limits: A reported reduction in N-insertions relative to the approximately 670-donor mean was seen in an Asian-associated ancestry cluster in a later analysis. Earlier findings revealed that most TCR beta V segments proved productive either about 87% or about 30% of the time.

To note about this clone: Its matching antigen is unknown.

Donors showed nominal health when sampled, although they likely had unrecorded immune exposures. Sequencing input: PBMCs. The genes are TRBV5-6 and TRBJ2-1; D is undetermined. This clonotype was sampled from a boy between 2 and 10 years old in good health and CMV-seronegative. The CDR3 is CASSLVHSSYNEQFF. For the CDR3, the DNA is TGTGCCAGCAGCTTGGTCCATAGCTCCTACAATGAGCAGTTCTTC. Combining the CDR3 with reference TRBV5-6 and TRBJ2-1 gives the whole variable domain DAGVTQSPTHLIKTRGQQVTLRCSPKSGHDTVSWYQQALGQGPQFIFQYYEEEERQRGNFPDRFSGHQFPNYSSELNVNALLLGDSALYLCASSLVHSSYNEQFFGPGTRLTVL.